This T cell receptor (beta chain) stems from a study of T cells in Graves' hyperthyroidism and ophthalmopathy. A patient was excluded if there was uncontrolled infection, other autoimmune disease, pregnancy or lactation. About this clonotype itself: Its target is unknown.

Amplification targeted TCR beta CDR3 regions from RNA transcripts. Primed by the HTBI set, a first-round RT-PCR was run on the TCR CDR3. MiXCR was run by TCRdb on the multiplex PCR reads, yielding one entry per CDR3 protein. The sample records about 640,000 distinct CDR3 sequences, about 14% being singletons. Findings and limits, study-wide: Most expanded thyroid clonotypes above 0.001 recurred in blood. Progression to ophthalmopathy was predicted a median of 6.5 months early.

The receptor comes from a woman in her fifties or sixties with Graves' ophthalmopathy. Sequenced input: blood.

CDR3 loop: CASSVDQSSGANVLTF. The CDR3 DNA is TGTGCCAGCAGCGTAGATCAGAGCTCTGGGGCCAACGTCCTGACTTTC. This chain uses TRBV9 with TRBJ2-6, with D unresolved. Trimming removed 0 bases from V and 0 bases from J, with 7 bases in between. CDR3 length: 16 residues. CDR1 and CDR2 from the germline V gene are SGDLS and YYNGEE.